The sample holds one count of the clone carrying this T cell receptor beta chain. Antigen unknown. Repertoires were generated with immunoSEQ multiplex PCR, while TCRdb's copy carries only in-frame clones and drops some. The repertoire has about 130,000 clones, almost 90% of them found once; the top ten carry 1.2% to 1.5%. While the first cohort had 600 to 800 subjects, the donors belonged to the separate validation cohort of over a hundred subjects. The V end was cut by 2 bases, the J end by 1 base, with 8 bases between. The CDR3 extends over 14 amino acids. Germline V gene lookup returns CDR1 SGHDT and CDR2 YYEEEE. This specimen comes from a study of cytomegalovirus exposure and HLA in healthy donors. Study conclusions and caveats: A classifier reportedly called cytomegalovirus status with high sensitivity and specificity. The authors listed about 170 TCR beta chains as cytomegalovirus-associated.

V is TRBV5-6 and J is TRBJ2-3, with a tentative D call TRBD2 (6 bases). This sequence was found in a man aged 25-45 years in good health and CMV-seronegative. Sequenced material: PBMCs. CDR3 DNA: TGTGCCAGCAGCTTCGGAGGGCGCACAGATACGCAGTATTTT. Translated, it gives CASSFGGRTDTQYF.